The next 8 T cell receptor beta chains were all read from a single sample in a study of cytomegalovirus exposure and HLA in healthy donors. In the PCR, 60 Vbeta and 13 Jbeta primers were used. Sequenced by immunoSEQ multiplex PCR; TCRdb stores in-frame clones only, minus some. Of 130,000 to 150,000 clones in the sample, around 78% were seen once. The sequenced sample was PBMCs. The receptor source for this set is a woman between 18 and 30 years old in good health and CMV-seropositive.

This clone appeared once. The rearrangement uses TRBV6-1 and TRBJ1-1, with 7 bases aligning to TRBD1. CDR1 and CDR2 (germline): MNHNS, SASEGT. The CDR3 totals 15 residues. V lost 3 bases, J lost 3 bases, and 7 bases stayed unmatched. The CDR3 is CASSERQGTDTEAFF. The CDR3 bases are TGTGCCAGCAGTGAGAGACAGGGAACGGACACTGAAGCTTTCTTT.

This clone was seen a few times. The chain uses TRBV6-1 and TRBJ1-1; D is possibly TRBD1 (6 bases). CDR1 and CDR2 (germline): MNHNS, SASEGT. The CDR3 sequence is 13 residues long. V was trimmed by 8 bases and J by 1 base, leaving 11 bases between them. Written as DNA, the CDR3 is TGTGCCAGCCGGATGACAGGGAACACTGAAGCTTTCTTT. It translates to CASRMTGNTEAFF.

This clone came up a few times. The genes are TRBV5-4 and TRBJ2-1; possibly TRBD2 for D (7 bases). CDR3 size: 16 residues. The V and J ends lost 0 bases and 7 bases respectively, with 17 bases between them. Germline CDR1 and CDR2: SGHNT and YYREEE (reference sequence). The CDR3 DNA sequence: TGTGCCAGCAGCTTGGTTTTTGGGGGGGCCAGGAATGAGCAGTTCTTC. It codes for CASSLVFGGARNEQFF.

This clone has only one observation. The chain combines TRBV30 with TRBJ2-6, with D possibly matching TRBD1 (6 bases). Trimming removed 8 bases at V and 4 bases at J, with 12 bases between. The CDR3 runs to 13 residues. CDR1 and CDR2 from the germline V gene are GTSNPN and SVGIG (reference sequence). The CDR3 DNA sequence: TGTGCCATACAGGGCCCCGGGGCCAACGTCCTGACTTTC. Protein: CAIQGPGANVLTF.

The table lists this clone with a few counts. The chain recombines TRBV7-8 with TRBJ2-5; weak D call: TRBD1 (6 bases). Trimming took off 3 bases at V and 5 bases at J, with 13 bases between the two ends. The length of the CDR3 is 14 residues. Germline CDR1 and CDR2: SGHVS and FQNEAQ. The CDR3 loop is CASSFRTVRETQYF. In nucleotides, the CDR3 is TGTGCCAGCAGCTTTCGGACAGTACGTGAGACCCAGTACTTC.

The J gene is TRBJ1-2, the V gene TRBV5-1; TRBD1 matches at 7 bases. The CDR3 is 15 residues long. Unmatched junction bases numbered 7, after V lost 0 bases and J lost 5 bases. The germline CDR1 and CDR2 sequences are SGHRS and YFSETQ. The CDR3 DNA follows: TGCGCCAGCAGCTTGGGACAGGACAGGCGATATGGCTACACCTTC. Amino acid sequence: CASSLGQDRRYGYTF.

This sequence joins TRBV5-4 and TRBJ1-1; no clear D. Germline V gene sequence: CDR1 SGHNT, CDR2 YYREEE (reference sequence). Between the trimmed V and J ends, which lost 2 bases and 3 bases, there was a span of 14 bases. The CDR3 is 15 amino acids. This CDR3 reads CASSLGTFRDTEAFF. CDR3 sequence (DNA): TGTGCCAGCAGCTTAGGAACATTTCGGGACACTGAAGCTTTCTTT.

This chain uses TRBV11-2 with TRBJ2-1, with a possible D match to TRBD2 (5 bases). The V end lost 0 bases, the J end lost 10 bases, and 13 bases lay between the germline ends. Germline V gene lookup returns CDR1 SGHAT and CDR2 FQNNGV. The CDR3 is made up of 14 amino acids. The CDR3 DNA reads as TGTGCCAGCAGCTTAGAAGGAGGAGATCGCGAGCAGTTCTTC. It translates to CASSLEGGDREQFF.